This T cell receptor (beta chain) was sequenced in a study of cytomegalovirus exposure and HLA in healthy donors. The CDR3 totals 12 residues. The V end lost 6 bases, the J end lost 5 bases, and 10 bases lay between the germline ends. Germline V CDR1 and CDR2: SNHLY, FYNNEI. This clone was counted a few times. The target antigen is unknown. The primer mix had 60 Vbeta and 13 Jbeta primers. Sequencing was performed with immunoSEQ multiplex PCR; in TCRdb, only in-frame clones are kept and a portion is missing. The data contain around 100,000 clones, around 8% of them singletons. Study observations and caveats: Exclusion as indistinguishable affected some V segments, including TRBV6-2 and TRBV6-3. Published work reported that the classifier diagnosed cytomegalovirus status with high specificity and sensitivity.

The J gene is TRBJ2-5, the V gene TRBV2; maybe TRBD2 (6 bases). The sequencing sample was made of PBMCs. The TCR originated in a man aged 50 to 60 in good health and CMV-seronegative. CDR3 amino acids: CASRGAGETQYF. CDR3 nucleotides: TGTGCCAGCAGAGGGGCGGGGGAGACCCAGTACTTC.